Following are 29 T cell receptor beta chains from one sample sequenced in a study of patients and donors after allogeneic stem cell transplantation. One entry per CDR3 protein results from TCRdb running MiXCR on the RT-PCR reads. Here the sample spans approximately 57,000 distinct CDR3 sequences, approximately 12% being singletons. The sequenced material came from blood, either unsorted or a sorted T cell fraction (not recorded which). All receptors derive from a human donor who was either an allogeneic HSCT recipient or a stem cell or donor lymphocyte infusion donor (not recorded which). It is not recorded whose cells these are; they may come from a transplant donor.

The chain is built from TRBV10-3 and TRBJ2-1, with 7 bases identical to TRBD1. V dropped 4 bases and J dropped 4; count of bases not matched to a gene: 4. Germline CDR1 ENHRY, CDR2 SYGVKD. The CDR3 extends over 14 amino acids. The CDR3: CAISVKGAYNEQFF. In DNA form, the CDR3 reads TGTGCCATCAGTGTAAAGGGGGCTTACAATGAGCAGTTCTTC.

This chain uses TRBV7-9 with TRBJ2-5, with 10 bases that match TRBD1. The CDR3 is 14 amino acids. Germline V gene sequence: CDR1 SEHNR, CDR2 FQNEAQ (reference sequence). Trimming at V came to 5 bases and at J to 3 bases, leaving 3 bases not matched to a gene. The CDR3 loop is CASSTGQGEETQYF. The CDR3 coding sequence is TGTGCCAGCAGCACCGGACAGGGGGAAGAGACCCAGTACTTC.

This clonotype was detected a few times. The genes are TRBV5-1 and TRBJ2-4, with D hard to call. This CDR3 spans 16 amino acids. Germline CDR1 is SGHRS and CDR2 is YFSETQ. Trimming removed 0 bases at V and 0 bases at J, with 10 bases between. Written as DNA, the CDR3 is TGCGCCAGCAGCTTGGATGGTTCTCTAGCCAAAAACATTCAGTACTTC. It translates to CASSLDGSLAKNIQYF.

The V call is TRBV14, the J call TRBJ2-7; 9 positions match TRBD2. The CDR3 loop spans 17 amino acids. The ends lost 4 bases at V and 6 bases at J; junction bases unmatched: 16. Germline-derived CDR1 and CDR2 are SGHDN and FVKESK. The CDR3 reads CASSPPRGSGRVGEQYF. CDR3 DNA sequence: TGTGCCAGCAGCCCCCCCCGGGGTAGCGGGAGAGTCGGCGAGCAGTACTTC. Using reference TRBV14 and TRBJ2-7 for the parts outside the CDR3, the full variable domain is EAGVTQFPSHSVIEKGQTVTLRCDPISGHDNLYWYRRVMGKEIKFLLHFVKESKQDESGMPNNRFLAERTGGTYSTLKVQPAELEDSGVYFCASSPPRGSGRVGEQYFGPGTRLTVT.

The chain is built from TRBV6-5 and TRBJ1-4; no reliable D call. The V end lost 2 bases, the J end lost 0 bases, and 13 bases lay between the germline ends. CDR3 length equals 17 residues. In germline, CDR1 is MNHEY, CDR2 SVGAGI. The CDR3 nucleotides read TGTGCCAGCAGTTACCGTAGGACCCCGGCAACTAATGAAAAACTGTTTTTT. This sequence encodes CASSYRRTPATNEKLFF.

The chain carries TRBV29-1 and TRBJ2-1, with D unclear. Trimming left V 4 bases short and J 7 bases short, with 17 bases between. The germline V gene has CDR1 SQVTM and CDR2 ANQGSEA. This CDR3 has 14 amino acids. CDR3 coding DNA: TGCAGCGTTGTGTTGACCGTAAGAGAGAATGAGCAGTTCTTC. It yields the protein CSVVLTVRENEQFF.

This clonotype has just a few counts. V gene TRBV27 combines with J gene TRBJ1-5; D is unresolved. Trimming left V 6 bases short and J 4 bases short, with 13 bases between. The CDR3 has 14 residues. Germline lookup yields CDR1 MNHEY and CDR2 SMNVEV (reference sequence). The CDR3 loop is CASRAAGLNQPQHF. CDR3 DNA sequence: TGTGCCAGCAGAGCGGCGGGCTTGAATCAGCCCCAGCATTTT.

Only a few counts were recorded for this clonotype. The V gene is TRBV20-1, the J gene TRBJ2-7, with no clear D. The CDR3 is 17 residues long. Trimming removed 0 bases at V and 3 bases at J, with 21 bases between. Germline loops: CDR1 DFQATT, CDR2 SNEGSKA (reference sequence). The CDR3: CSARDRFSADVLYEQYF. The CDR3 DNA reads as TGCAGTGCTAGAGATCGGTTCTCTGCGGACGTTCTCTACGAGCAGTACTTC.

The CDR3 bases are TGTGCCAGCAGCCTAACCTCGGGACAGAGCACAGATACGCAGTATTTT. This codes for CASSLTSGQSTDTQYF. The J gene is TRBJ2-3, the V gene TRBV7-9; 7 bases line up with TRBD1. This CDR3 comprises 16 residues. V gave up 5 bases and J gave up 0 bases; unmatched junction bases: 8. The germline gives CDR1 SEHNR, CDR2 FQNEAQ (reference sequence). The variable domain in full, completed from reference TRBV7-9 and TRBJ2-3, reads DTGVSQNPRHKITKRGQNVTFRCDPISEHNRLYWYRQTLGQGPEFLTYFQNEAQLEKSRLLSDRFSAERPKGSFSTLEIQRTEQGDSAMYLCASSLTSGQSTDTQYFGPGTRLTVL.

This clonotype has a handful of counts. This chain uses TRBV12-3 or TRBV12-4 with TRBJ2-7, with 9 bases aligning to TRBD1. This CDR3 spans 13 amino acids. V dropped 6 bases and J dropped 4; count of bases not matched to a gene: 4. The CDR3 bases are TGTGCCAGCAGCCGGGACAGGGAATACGAGCAGTACTTC. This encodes CASSRDREYEQYF.

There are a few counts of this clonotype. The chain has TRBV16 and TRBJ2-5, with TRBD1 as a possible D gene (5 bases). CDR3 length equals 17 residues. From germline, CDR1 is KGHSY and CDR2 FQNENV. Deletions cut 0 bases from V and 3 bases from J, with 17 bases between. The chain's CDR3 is CASSQSGGRVLEETQYF. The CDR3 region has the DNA TGTGCCAGCAGCCAATCGGGCGGCAGGGTCTTGGAAGAGACCCAGTACTTC. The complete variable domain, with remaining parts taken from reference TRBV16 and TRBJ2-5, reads GEEVAQTPKHLVRGEGQKAKLYCAPIKGHSYVFWYQQVLKNEFKFLISFQNENVFDETGMPKERFSAKCLPNSPCSLEIQATKLEDSAVYFCASSQSGGRVLEETQYFGPGTRLLVL.

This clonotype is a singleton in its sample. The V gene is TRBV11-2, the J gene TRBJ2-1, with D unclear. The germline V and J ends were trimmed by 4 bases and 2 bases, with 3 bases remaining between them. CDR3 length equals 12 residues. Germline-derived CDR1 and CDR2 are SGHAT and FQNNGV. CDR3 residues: CASSSPYNEQFF. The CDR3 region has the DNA TGTGCCAGCAGCTCGCCCTACAATGAGCAGTTCTTC.

The CDR3 is CASSLLGRRQETQYF. The CDR3 region has the DNA TGCGCCAGCAGCCTACTAGGCCGACGCCAAGAGACCCAGTACTTC. The V call is TRBV4-1, the J call TRBJ2-5; TRBD2 might be the D (5 bases). Trimming shortened V by 4 bases and J by 1 base, and 13 bases separated the two germline ends. There are 15 residues in the CDR3. Germline V lookup: CDR1 MGHRA, CDR2 YSYEKL.

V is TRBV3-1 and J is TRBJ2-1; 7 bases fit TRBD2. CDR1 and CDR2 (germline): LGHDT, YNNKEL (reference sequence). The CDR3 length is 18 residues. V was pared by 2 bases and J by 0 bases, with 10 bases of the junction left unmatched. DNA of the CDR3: TGTGCCAGCAGCCAAAACCTTCCTAGCGGAAGCTCCTACAATGAGCAGTTCTTC. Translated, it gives CASSQNLPSGSSYNEQFF.

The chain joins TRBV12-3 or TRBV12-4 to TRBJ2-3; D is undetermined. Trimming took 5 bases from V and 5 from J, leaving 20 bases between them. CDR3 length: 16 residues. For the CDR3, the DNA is TGTGCCAGCAGTGGCCGTAGTTGGGAAGGGTTAGATACGCAGTATTTT. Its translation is CASSGRSWEGLDTQYF.

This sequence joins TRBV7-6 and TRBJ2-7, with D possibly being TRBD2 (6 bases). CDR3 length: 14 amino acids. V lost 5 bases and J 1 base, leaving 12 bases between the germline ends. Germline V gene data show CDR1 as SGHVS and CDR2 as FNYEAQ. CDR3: CASSTSGTSYEQYF. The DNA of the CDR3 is TGTGCCAGCAGCACGTCCGGGACTTCCTACGAGCAGTACTTC.

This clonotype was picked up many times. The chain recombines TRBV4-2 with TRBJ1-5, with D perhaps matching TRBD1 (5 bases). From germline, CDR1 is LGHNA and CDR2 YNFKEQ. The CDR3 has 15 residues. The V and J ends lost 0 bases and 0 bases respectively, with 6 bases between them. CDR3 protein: CASSQEGDSNQPQHF. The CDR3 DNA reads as TGTGCCAGCAGCCAAGAGGGGGATAGCAATCAGCCCCAGCATTTT.

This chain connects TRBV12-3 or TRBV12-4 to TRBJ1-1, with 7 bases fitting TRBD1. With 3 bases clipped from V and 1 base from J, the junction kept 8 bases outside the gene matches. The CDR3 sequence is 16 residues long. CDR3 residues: CASSFSWTGGNTEAFF. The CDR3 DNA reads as TGTGCCAGCAGTTTCTCCTGGACAGGTGGGAACACTGAAGCTTTCTTT.

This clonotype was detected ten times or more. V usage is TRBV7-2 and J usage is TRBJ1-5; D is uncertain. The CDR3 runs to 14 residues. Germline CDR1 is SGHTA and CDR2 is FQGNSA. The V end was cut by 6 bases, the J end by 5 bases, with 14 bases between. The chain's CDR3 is CASSFSPGDQPQHF. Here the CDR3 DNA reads TGTGCCAGCAGTTTTAGTCCCGGTGATCAGCCCCAGCATTTT.

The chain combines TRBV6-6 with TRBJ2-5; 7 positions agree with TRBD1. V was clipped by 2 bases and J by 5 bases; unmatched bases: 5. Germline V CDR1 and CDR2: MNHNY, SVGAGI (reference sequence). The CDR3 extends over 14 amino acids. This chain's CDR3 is CASSYQGERETQYF. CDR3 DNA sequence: TGTGCCAGCAGTTACCAGGGGGAACGGGAGACCCAGTACTTC.

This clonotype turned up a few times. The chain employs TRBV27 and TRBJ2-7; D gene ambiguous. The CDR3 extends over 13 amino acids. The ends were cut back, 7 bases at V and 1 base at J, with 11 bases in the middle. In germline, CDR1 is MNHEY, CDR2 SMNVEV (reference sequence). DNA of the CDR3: TGTGCCAGCATGGACGTCGGGTCCTACGAGCAGTACTTC. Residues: CASMDVGSYEQYF.

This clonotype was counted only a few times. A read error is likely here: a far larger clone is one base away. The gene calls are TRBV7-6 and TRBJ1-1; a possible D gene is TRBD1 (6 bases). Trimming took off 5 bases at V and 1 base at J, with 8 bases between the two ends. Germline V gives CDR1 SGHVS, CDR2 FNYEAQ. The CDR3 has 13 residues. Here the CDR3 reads CASSQDRNTEAFF. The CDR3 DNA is TGTGCCAGCAGCCAGGACAGGAACACTGAAGCTTTCTTT.

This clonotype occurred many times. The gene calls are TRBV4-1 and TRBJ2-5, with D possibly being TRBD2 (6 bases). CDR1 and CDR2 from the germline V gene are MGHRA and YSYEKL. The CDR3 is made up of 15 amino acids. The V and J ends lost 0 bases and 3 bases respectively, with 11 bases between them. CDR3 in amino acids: CASSQDWEVKETQYF. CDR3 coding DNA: TGCGCCAGCAGCCAAGACTGGGAGGTCAAAGAGACCCAGTACTTC.

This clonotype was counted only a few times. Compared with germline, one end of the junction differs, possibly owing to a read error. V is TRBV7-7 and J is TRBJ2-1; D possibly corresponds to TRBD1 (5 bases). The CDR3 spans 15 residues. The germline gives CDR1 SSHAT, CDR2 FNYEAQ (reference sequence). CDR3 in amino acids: CASSVDQGPYNEQFF. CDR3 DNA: TGTGCTAGCAGCGTCGACCAGGGTCCCTACAATGAGCAGTTCTTC.

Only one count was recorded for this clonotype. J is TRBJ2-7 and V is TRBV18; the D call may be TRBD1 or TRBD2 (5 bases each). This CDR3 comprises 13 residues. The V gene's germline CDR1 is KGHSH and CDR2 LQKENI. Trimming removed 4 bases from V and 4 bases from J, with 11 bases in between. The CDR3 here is CASSRGRPYEQYF. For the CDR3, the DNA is TGTGCCAGCTCACGGGGACGGCCTTACGAGCAGTACTTC.

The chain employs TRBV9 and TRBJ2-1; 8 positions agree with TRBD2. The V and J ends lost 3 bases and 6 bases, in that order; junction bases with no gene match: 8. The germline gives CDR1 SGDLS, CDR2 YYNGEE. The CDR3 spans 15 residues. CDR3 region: CASSGPSGWGNEQFF. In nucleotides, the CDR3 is TGTGCCAGCAGCGGGCCTAGCGGGTGGGGCAATGAGCAGTTCTTC.

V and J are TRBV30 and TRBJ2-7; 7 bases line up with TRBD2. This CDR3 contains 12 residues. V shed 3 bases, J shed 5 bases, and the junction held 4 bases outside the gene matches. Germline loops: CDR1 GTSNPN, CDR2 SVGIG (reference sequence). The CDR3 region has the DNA TGTGCCTGGAGCCCGGGAGGTCACGAGCAGTACTTC. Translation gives CAWSPGGHEQYF.

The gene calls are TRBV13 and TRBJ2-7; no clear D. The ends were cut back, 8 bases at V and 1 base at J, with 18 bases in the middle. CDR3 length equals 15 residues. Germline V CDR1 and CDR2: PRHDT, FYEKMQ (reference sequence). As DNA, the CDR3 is TGTGCCAGCTCCTTCTCCCCAGCGCAATCCTACGAGCAGTACTTC. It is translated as CASSFSPAQSYEQYF.

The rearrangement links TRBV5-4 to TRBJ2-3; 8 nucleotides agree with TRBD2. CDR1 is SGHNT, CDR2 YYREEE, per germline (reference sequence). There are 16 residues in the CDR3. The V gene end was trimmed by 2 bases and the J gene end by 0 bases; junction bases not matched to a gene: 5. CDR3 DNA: TGTGCCAGCAGCTTATGGCGGGAGGCGAGCACAGATACGCAGTATTTT. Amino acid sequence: CASSLWREASTDTQYF.